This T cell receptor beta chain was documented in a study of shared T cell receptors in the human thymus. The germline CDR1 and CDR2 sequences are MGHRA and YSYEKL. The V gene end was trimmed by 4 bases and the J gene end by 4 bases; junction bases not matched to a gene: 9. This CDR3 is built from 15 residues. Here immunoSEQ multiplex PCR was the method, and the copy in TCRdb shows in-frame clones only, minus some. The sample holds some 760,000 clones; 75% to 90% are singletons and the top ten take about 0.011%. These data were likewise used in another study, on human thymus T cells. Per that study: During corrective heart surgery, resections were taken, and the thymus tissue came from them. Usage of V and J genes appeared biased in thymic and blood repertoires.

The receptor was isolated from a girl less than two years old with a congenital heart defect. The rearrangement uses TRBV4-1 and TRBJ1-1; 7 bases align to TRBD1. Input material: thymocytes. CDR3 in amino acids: CASSLHDPGGTEAFF. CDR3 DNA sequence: TGCGCCAGCAGCCTCCATGACCCAGGGGGCACTGAAGCTTTCTTT.